This entry is about one T cell receptor beta chain. Seattle's cohort entered during active infection and was followed longitudinally. CDR3 size: 16 residues. The V gene end was trimmed by 2 bases and the J gene end by 2 bases; junction bases not matched to a gene: 4. Germline loops: CDR1 LGHNA, CDR2 YSLEER. This specimen belongs to a study of blood T cell repertoires in COVID-19. In the original workflow: Estimates of nucleated cell counts were drawn from the amplification of reference gene primers. TCRdb keeps only in-frame clones here, not all; method: immunoSEQ multiplex PCR. V, J and clone size were drawn from that table, and D and trimming were deduced from the DNA. The table includes around 200,000 clones, more than 75% detected once.

This TCR derives from a person aged 70 to 79 with COVID-19, enrolled during active disease. Material: peripheral blood. The chain carries TRBV4-3 and TRBJ2-2; 8 positions agree with TRBD2. CDR3 nucleotides: TGCGCCAGCAGCCAATGGGCGGGGGGTAACACCGGGGAGCTGTTTTTT. Translating gives CASSQWAGGNTGELFF.